This TCR beta chain originates from a study of blood T cell repertoires in COVID-19. Study in general: Samples representing acute and convalescent COVID-19 were sourced from the United States, Italy and Spain. In each case, the material was cDNA or gDNA derived from T cells, B-cell-depleted T cells, or PBMCs.

Original processing notes: For nucleated cells, counts were estimated from reference gene primer amplification. Libraries were prepared by immunoSEQ multiplex PCR; TCRdb keeps only in-frame clonotypes and omits some of them. V and J calls plus clone size are reproduced from that table; the DNA served to infer D and trimming. The repertoire holds some 120,000 clones, roughly 80% seen once, with roughly 15% in the top ten. The receptor comes from a woman in her 50s with acute or convalescent COVID-19. Sequencing was performed on peripheral blood.

The CDR3 spells CASSLQDYEQYF. In DNA form, the CDR3 reads TGTGCCAGCAGCCTACAGGACTACGAGCAGTACTTC. The genes are TRBV7-8 and TRBJ2-7; possibly TRBD1 for D (5 bases). The germline CDR1 and CDR2 sequences are SGHVS and FQNEAQ. The CDR3 is made up of 12 amino acids. The V end was cut by 5 bases, the J end by 3 bases, with 8 bases between. Drawing the rest from reference TRBV7-8 and TRBJ2-7, the complete variable domain is GAGVSQSPRYKVAKRGQDVALRCDPISGHVSLFWYQQALGQGPEFLTYFQNEAQLDKSGLPSDRFFAERPEGSVSTLKIQRTQQEDSAVYLCASSLQDYEQYFGPGTRLTVT.